Detailed here is one T cell receptor (beta chain). This sample is part of a study of blood T cell repertoires in COVID-19. The wider study: PBMCs, B-cell-depleted T cells, or T cells provided the cDNA or gDNA that made up the material.

The authors' processing: Nucleated cell number was recorded as an estimate derived from reference gene primer amplification. TCRdb's copy holds only in-frame clones and misses some; the assay was immunoSEQ multiplex PCR. The DNA was the basis for D and trimming; V, J and clone size are from that table. The profile shows 120,000 to 150,000 clones, 60% to 85% of them singletons. The sequencing input was peripheral blood. The receptor comes from a man between 50 and 59 years old with active or convalescent COVID-19.

The chain's CDR3 is CAWSPFSQGNEQFF. CDR3 DNA: TGTGCCTGGAGCCCCTTCTCCCAGGGGAATGAGCAGTTCTTC. The rearrangement links TRBV30 to TRBJ2-1, with a tentative D call TRBD1 (6 bases). The ends were cut back, 3 bases at V and 7 bases at J, with 16 bases in the middle. Germline V gene lookup returns CDR1 GTSNPN and CDR2 SVGIG (reference sequence). CDR3 length: 14 amino acids.